The 21 T cell receptor beta chains reported below all come from one sample, sequenced in a study of cytomegalovirus exposure and HLA in healthy donors. The PCR contained 60 Vbeta and 13 Jbeta primers. Clones were sequenced by immunoSEQ multiplex PCR, and TCRdb holds only the in-frame ones, with some missing. The table includes 90,000 to 150,000 clones, 82% detected once. The sequenced material came from PBMCs. The source is a woman in her late teens or twenties in good health and CMV-seronegative.

A few counts support this clone. The J gene is TRBJ1-5, the V gene TRBV30, with a possible D match to TRBD1 (5 bases). The germline V gene encodes CDR1 GTSNPN and CDR2 SVGIG (reference sequence). V lost 0 bases and J 3 bases, leaving 18 bases between the germline ends. CDR3 length: 17 residues. DNA of the CDR3: TGTGCCTGGAGTGTAAATATTGGGTGGACAAACAATCAGCCCCAGCATTTT. This encodes CAWSVNIGWTNNQPQHF.

This chain joins TRBV7-2 and TRBJ2-1; D is unresolved. V gave up 5 bases and J gave up 9 bases, with 8 bases separating them. Germline loops: CDR1 SGHTA, CDR2 FQGNSA. This CDR3 contains 11 residues. The CDR3 coding sequence is TGTGCCAGCAGCCCCGCGAGTGAGCAGTTCTTC. Translated: CASSPASEQFF.

V gene TRBV5-1 combines with J gene TRBJ2-3; D ambiguous. Germline V gives CDR1 SGHRS, CDR2 YFSETQ. The CDR3 totals 12 residues. V gave up 1 base and J gave up 5 bases, with 5 bases separating them. The CDR3 reads CASSLNIDTQYF. The CDR3 coding sequence is TGCGCCAGCAGCTTGAATATAGATACGCAGTATTTT.

The chain joins TRBV19 to TRBJ1-2; 11 bases are a match to TRBD1. The V and J ends lost 4 bases and 2 bases, in that order; junction bases with no gene match: 9. The germline CDR1 and CDR2 sequences are LNHDA and SQIVND (reference sequence). The CDR3 contains 17 residues. The chain's CDR3 is CASSRLRDRGFNYGYTF. The DNA for the CDR3 is TGTGCCAGTAGTAGGCTCCGGGACAGGGGGTTCAACTATGGCTACACCTTC.

The genes are TRBV19 and TRBJ1-2; tentative D call: TRBD1 (6 bases). Germline CDR1 LNHDA, CDR2 SQIVND (reference sequence). This CDR3 has 15 residues. The V and J ends lost 5 bases and 8 bases respectively, with 21 bases between them. DNA of the CDR3: TGTGCCAGTAGTCCCCAGCCAGGGGTCGTAAACGGCTACACCTTC. Protein sequence: CASSPQPGVVNGYTF.

This chain uses TRBV29-1 with TRBJ2-3; no firm D call. The germline V gene has CDR1 SQVTM and CDR2 ANQGSEA. The CDR3 sequence is 13 residues long. V shed 4 bases and J shed 1 base, with 9 bases lying between them. CDR3 in DNA: TGCAGCGTTGGTGGCGGCCGCACAGATACGCAGTATTTT. Its protein product is CSVGGGRTDTQYF.

This clone was detected once. The chain joins TRBV18 to TRBJ2-7; D unclear. CDR1 is KGHSH and CDR2 is LQKENI in the germline V gene. The CDR3 spans 13 residues. V lost 0 bases to trimming and J lost 6 bases, with 9 bases between them. The CDR3 loop reads CASSPPPRSEQYF. For the CDR3, the DNA is TGTGCCAGCTCACCACCCCCCCGGAGCGAGCAGTACTTC.

V and J are TRBV6-1 and TRBJ1-3; tentative D call: TRBD1 (5 bases). The germline V gene encodes CDR1 MNHNS and CDR2 SASEGT. V gave up 2 bases and J gave up 4 bases, with 9 bases separating them. The CDR3 is 14 residues long. CDR3 nucleotides: TGTGCCAGCAGTGAAAGGGGCAGGGGAAACACCATATATTTT. Encoded protein: CASSERGRGNTIYF.

This chain connects TRBV15 to TRBJ2-7; TRBD1 aligns across 11 bases. This CDR3 is built from 16 residues. The junction had 6 bases not matched to a gene; V was cut back by 0 bases and J by 5 bases. CDR1 and CDR2 (germline): LNHNV, YYDKDF (reference sequence). CDR3: CATSRDGGDRGNEQYF. CDR3 DNA: TGTGCCACCAGCAGAGATGGAGGGGACAGGGGGAACGAGCAGTACTTC.

The chain links TRBV5-4 to TRBJ1-4, with 8 positions matching TRBD1. Trimming removed 5 bases from V and 5 bases from J; junction bases left unmatched: 8. The CDR3 sequence is 15 residues long. Looked up from germline, CDR1 is SGHNT and CDR2 is YYREEE (reference sequence). CDR3 nucleotide sequence: TGTGCCAGCAGGATGAGGGGACAGGAAAATGAAAAACTGTTTTTT. Translated, it gives CASRMRGQENEKLFF.

The chain has TRBV6-1 and TRBJ2-1, with D maybe TRBD2 (6 bases). Trimming shortened V by 6 bases and J by 8 bases, and 20 bases separated the two germline ends. Germline values: CDR1 MNHNS, CDR2 SASEGT. CDR3 length: 15 residues. The CDR3 protein is CASRNQPRGFDEQFF. CDR3 bases: TGTGCCAGCAGGAATCAACCGCGGGGTTTCGATGAGCAGTTCTTC.

The chain links TRBV25-1 to TRBJ2-1; the D gene is possibly TRBD1 (5 bases). Germline V gives CDR1 MGHDK, CDR2 SYGVNS. Between the trimmed V and J ends, which lost 2 bases and 8 bases, there was a span of 10 bases. The CDR3 has 13 amino acids. For the CDR3, the DNA is TGTGCCAGCAGTGAAGCAGGGCTCCATGAGCAGTTCTTC. Translation gives CASSEAGLHEQFF.

The CDR3 DNA follows: TGTGCCAGCAGTCCGGGCCCTCGGACAGCGACAAATGAAAAACTGTTTTTT. Amino acids: CASSPGPRTATNEKLFF. The V gene is TRBV2, the J gene TRBJ1-4; D perhaps matches TRBD1 (6 bases). The V and J ends lost 5 bases and 5 bases respectively, with 21 bases between them. Germline V CDR1 and CDR2: SNHLY, FYNNEI. This CDR3 spans 17 amino acids.

The chain couples TRBV18 to TRBJ2-7, with D perhaps matching TRBD2 (6 bases). V dropped 5 bases and J dropped 2 bases, with 13 bases sitting between them. This CDR3 region has 14 residues. Germline V gives CDR1 KGHSH, CDR2 LQKENI. The CDR3 is CASSAGFSTYEQYF. The CDR3, as DNA: TGTGCCAGCTCAGCGGGGTTCTCGACCTACGAGCAGTACTTC.

The chain links TRBV29-1 to TRBJ2-1; 7 positions agree with TRBD2. The J segment lost 1 base and the V segment lost 8 bases, leaving 11 bases of the junction unmatched. Germline V gives CDR1 SQVTM, CDR2 ANQGSEA. CDR3 length equals 15 residues. The CDR3 is CSFYLGGISYNEQFF. CDR3 DNA: TGCAGCTTTTACCTCGGGGGGATTTCCTACAATGAGCAGTTCTTC.

V is TRBV19 and J is TRBJ2-3; TRBD2 aligns across 9 bases. The V gene end was trimmed by 3 bases and the J gene end by 10 bases; junction bases not matched to a gene: 8. The germline gives CDR1 LNHDA, CDR2 SQIVND (reference sequence). This CDR3 spans 14 amino acids. CDR3 sequence reads: CASSIGTSNGPQYF. Here the CDR3 DNA reads TGTGCCAGTAGTATCGGGACTAGCAACGGACCGCAGTATTTT.

V gene TRBV4-3 combines with J gene TRBJ2-7; 7 nucleotides agree with TRBD2. The CDR3 sequence is 14 residues long. The J segment lost 4 bases and the V segment lost 1 base, leaving 4 bases of the junction unmatched. CDR1 and CDR2 (germline): LGHNA, YSLEER. This CDR3 reads CASSQGGGSYEQYF. The CDR3 nucleotides are TGCGCCAGCAGCCAAGGGGGGGGGTCGTACGAGCAGTACTTC.

The chain combines TRBV18 with TRBJ2-3; tentative D call: TRBD1 (5 bases). Germline V gives CDR1 KGHSH, CDR2 LQKENI. CDR3 length: 14 amino acids. Trimming left V 2 bases short and J 2 bases short, with 8 bases between. CDR3 protein: CASSPAGLTDTQYF. In nucleotides, the CDR3 is TGTGCCAGCTCACCAGCAGGGCTCACAGATACGCAGTATTTT. The whole variable domain, filled in from reference TRBV18 and TRBJ2-3, reads NAGVMQNPRHLVRRRGQEARLRCSPMKGHSHVYWYRQLPEEGLKFMVYLQKENIIDESGMPKERFSAEFPKEGPSILRIQQVVRGDSAAYFCASSPAGLTDTQYFGPGTRLTVL.

The chain joins TRBV6-5 to TRBJ1-1; 8 nucleotides agree with TRBD1. Germline V CDR1 and CDR2: MNHEY, SVGAGI. The trim removed 4 bases at V and 5 bases at J, leaving 9 bases unmatched. The CDR3 runs 15 residues. As DNA, the CDR3 is TGTGCCAGCAGTTTGGGGGACAGGCAAGGTACTGAAGCTTTCTTT. It translates to CASSLGDRQGTEAFF.

Worth noting for this clone: One junction end does not reproduce the germline sequence, and a read error may be involved. The chain couples TRBV7-2 to TRBJ2-4; tentatively, D is TRBD1 (5 bases). The CDR3 has 14 residues. Germline values: CDR1 SGHTA, CDR2 FQGNSA. The CDR3 nucleotides are TGTGCCAGCAGCAGGGGTTCGGCCAAAAACAGTCAGTACTTC. Protein: CASSRGSAKNSQYF.

The V gene is TRBV27, the J gene TRBJ2-1; 9 bases line up with TRBD2. CDR3 size: 17 residues. J gave up 9 bases and V 6 bases, and 18 bases lay outside the gene matches. Germline CDR1 reads MNHEY; CDR2 reads SMNVEV (reference sequence). In DNA, the CDR3 is TGTGCCAGCAGCCTTCAGGGAGCGGGAGGCCCGGAGGGTGAGCAGTTCTTC. It yields the protein CASSLQGAGGPEGEQFF.